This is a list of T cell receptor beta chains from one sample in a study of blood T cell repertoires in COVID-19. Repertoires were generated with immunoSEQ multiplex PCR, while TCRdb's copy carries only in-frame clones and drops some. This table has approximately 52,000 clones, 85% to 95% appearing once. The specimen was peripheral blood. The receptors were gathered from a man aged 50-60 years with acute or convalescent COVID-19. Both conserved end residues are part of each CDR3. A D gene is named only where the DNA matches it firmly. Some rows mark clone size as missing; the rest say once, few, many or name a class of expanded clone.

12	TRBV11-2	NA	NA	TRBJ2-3	CASSPGADTQYF	TGTGCCAGCAGCCCTGGGGCAGATACGCAATATTTT
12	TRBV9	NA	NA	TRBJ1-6	CASSVGGLPLHF	TGTGCCAGCAGCGTAGGTGGACTACCCCTCCACTTT
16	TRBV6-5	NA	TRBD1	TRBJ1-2	CASSSRGPRDSYGYTF	TGTGCCAGCAGTTCCAGAGGTCCCCGGGACAGCTATGGCTACACCTTC
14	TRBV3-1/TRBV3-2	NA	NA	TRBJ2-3	CASNPSTSTDTQYF	TGTGCCAGCAACCCGAGCACTAGCACAGATACGCAGTATTTT
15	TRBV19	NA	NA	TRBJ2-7	CASSMTGDVGYEQYF	TGTGCCAGTAGTATGACGGGGGATGTGGGCTACGAGCAGTACTTC
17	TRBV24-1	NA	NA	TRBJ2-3	CATSDAGNPISTDTQYF	TGTGCCACCAGTGATGCCGGGAATCCGATTAGCACAGATACGCAGTATTTT
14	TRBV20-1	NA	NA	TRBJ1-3	CSASRQGLSDTIYF	TGCAGTGCTAGTCGTCAGGGCCTCTCGGACACCATATATTTT
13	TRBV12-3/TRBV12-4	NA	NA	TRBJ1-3	CASSFGTGNTIYF	TGTGCCAGCAGTTTCGGGACTGGAAACACCATATATTTT
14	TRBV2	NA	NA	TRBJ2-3	CASSEGTSPNTQYF	TGTGCCAGCAGTGAAGGGACATCACCTAATACGCAGTATTTT
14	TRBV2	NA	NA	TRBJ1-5	CASSEFQSNQPQHF	TGTGCCAGCAGTGAATTTCAAAGCAATCAGCCCCAGCATTTT
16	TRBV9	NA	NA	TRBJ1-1	CASSVGPRVESTEAFF	TGTGCCAGCAGCGTAGGACCGAGGGTTGAGTCCACTGAAGCTTTCTTT
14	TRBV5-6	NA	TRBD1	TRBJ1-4	CASSLGTGNEKLFF	TGTGCCAGCAGCCTCGGGACAGGGAATGAAAAACTGTTTTTT
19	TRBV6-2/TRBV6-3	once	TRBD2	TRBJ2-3	CASSPRRIGLAGSTDTQYF	TGTGCCAGCAGCCCTAGGCGCATCGGACTAGCGGGGAGCACAGATACGCAGTATTTT
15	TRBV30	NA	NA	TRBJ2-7	CAWSSVSGPPYEQYF	TGTGCCTGGAGTTCGGTGAGCGGTCCCCCCTACGAGCAGTACTTC
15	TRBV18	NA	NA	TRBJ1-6	CASSPPGRGNSPLHF	TGTGCCAGCTCACCACCGGGCAGGGGTAATTCACCCCTCCACTTT
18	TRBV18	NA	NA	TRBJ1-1	CASSPPGRGTSMNTEAFF	TGTGCCAGCTCACCACCGGGGCGGGGAACCTCCATGAACACTGAAGCTTTCTTT
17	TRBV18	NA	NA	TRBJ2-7	CASSQNRPGASPYEQYF	TGTGCCAGCTCACAAAATAGGCCAGGGGCTAGCCCCTACGAGCAGTACTTC
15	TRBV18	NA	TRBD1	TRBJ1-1	CASSPGTGGSREAFF	TGTGCCAGCTCACCGGGGACAGGGGGATCACGTGAAGCTTTCTTT
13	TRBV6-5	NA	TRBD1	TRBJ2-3	CASSRTGADTQYF	TGTGCCAGCAGTCGAACAGGGGCAGATACGCAGTATTTT
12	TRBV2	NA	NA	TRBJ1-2	CASSDQNYGYTF	TGTGCCAGCAGTGACCAGAACTATGGCTACACCTTC
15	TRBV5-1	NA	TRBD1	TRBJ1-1	CASLSGTGISTEAFF	TGCGCCAGCCTCTCCGGGACAGGGATAAGTACTGAAGCTTTCTTT
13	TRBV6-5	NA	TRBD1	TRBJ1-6	CATRVQGDSPLHF	TGTGCCACTCGAGTACAGGGGGATTCACCCCTCCACTTT
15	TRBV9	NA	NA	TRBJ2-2	CASSPGLHNTGELFF	TGTGCCAGCAGCCCGGGACTCCACAACACCGGGGAGCTGTTTTTT
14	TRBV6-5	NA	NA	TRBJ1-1	CASTPLGRVTEAFF	TGTGCCAGCACACCCCTGGGCAGGGTCACTGAAGCTTTCTTT
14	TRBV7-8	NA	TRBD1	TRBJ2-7	CASKGTGIPYEQYF	TGTGCCTCTAAAGGGACAGGGATTCCCTACGAGCAGTACTTC
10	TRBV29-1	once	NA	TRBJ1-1	CSAPGTEAFF	TGCAGCGCTCCAGGGACTGAAGCTTTCTTT
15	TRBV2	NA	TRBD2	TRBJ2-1	CASSFTSGGGNEQFF	TGTGCCAGCAGTTTTACTAGCGGGGGGGGCAATGAGCAGTTCTTC
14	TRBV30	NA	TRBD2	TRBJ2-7	CAWIPGGGIYEQYF	TGTGCCTGGATACCCGGCGGGGGAATCTACGAGCAGTACTTC
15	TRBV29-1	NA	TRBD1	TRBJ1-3	CSVGTGSGSGNTIYF	TGCAGCGTTGGGACAGGTTCGGGGTCTGGAAACACCATATATTTT
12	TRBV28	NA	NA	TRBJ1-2	CASSLNLFGYTF	TGTGCCAGCAGTTTAAACTTATTTGGCTACACCTTC
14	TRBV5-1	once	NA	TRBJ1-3	CASSSDSTGNTIYF	TGCGCCAGCAGCTCGGACAGTACTGGAAACACCATATATTTT
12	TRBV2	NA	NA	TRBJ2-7	CASSGGGYEQYF	TGTGCCAGCAGCGGGGGAGGCTACGAGCAGTACTTC
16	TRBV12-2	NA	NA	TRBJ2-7	CASRLEERAPPREQYF	TGTGCAAGTCGCTTAGAGGAGCGAGCCCCTCCTCGCGAGCAGTACTTC